This TCR beta chain originates from a study of T cells after yellow fever vaccination. This clonotype was seen repeatedly, ten times or more. They built TCR cDNA with 5'RACE template switching, a step that put in a universal primer site and UMIs. Each CDR3 protein is one row after TCRdb ran MiXCR on the 5' RACE reads. The sample yields about 140,000 distinct CDR3 sequences, about 8% seen once. This TCR came from a man aged 25-40 years who received the YFV17D yellow fever vaccine. The material was CD4+ T cells sorted from PBMCs, obtained 5 days after the yellow fever booster vaccination.

The chain's CDR3 is CASSYSGGTDTQYF. In nucleotides, the CDR3 is TGTGCCAGCAGTTACTCCGGGGGCACAGATACGCAGTATTTT. The V and J genes are TRBV6-5 and TRBJ2-3; the D gene is possibly TRBD2 (5 bases). V was shortened by 0 bases and J by 1 base, with 5 bases between the two germline ends. The CDR3 is 14 amino acids. Germline lookup yields CDR1 MNHEY and CDR2 SVGAGI.